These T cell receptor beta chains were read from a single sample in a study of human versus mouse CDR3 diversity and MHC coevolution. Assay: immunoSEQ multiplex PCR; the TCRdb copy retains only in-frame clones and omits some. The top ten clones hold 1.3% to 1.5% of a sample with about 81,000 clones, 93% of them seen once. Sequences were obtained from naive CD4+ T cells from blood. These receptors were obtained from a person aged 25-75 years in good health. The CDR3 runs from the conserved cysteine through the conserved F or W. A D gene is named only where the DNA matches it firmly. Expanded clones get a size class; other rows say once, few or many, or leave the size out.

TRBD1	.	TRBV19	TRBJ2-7	CASTLGQGAPYEQYF
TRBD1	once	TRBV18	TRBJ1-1	CASSPKEGASTEAFF
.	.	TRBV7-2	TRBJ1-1	CASRSPGINTEAFF
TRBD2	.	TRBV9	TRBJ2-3	CASSVESAGGPTDTQYF
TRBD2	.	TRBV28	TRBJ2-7	CASKGGNYEQYF
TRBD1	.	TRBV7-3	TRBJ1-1	CASSSAGQGPFMNTEAFF
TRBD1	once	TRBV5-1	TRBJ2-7	CASSVGRQGTDEQYF
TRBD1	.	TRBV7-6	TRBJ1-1	CASSHLGGNRNTEAFF
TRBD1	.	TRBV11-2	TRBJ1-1	CASSKDRGTEAFF
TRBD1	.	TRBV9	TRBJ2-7	CASSVTDRGRYEQYF
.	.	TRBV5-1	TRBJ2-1	CASNPTGGLSSFKFF
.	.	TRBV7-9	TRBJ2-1	CASSSSWAAQFF
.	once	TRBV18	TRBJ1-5	CASSRGGAPHVKGNQPQHF
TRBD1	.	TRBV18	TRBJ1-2	CASSPSGQGVGYTF
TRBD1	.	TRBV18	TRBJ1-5	CASSPIVPTGGIQPQHF
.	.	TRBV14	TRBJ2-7	CASSQDIRGYEQYF
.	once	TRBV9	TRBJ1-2	CASSVDSDSGYTF
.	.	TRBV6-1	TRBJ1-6	CASSEAASNSPLHF
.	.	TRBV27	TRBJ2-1	CASSRRTASYNEQFF
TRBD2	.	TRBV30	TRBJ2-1	CAYKPAGGLSEQFF
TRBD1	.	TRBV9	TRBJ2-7	CASSAGQGSSYEQYF
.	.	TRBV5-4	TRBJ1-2	CASSLAGQWLSGYTF
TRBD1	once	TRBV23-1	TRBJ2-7	CASSQGTGYEQYF
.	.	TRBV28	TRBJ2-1	CASSPNQGSSYNEQFF
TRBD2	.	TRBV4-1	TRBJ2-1	CASSQDLSAGGSYNEQFF
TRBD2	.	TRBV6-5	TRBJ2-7	CASRTSGGAGAEQYF
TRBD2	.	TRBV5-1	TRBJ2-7	CASSLGLTSNHEQYF
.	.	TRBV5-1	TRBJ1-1	CASSRGGTPNTEAFF
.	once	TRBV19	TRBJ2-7	CASSPFFPPRVEQYF
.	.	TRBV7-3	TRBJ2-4	CASSLSAGAGENIQYF
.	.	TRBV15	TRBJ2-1	CATSSRLDARNEQFF
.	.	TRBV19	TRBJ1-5	CASSILGVNNQPQHF
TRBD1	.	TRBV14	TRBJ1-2	CASSQPGTVNYGYTF
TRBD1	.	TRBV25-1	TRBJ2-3	CASSEKQGVADTQYF
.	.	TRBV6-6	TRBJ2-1	CASSSAYGEQFF
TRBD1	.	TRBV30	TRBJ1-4	CAFFRGTNEKLFF
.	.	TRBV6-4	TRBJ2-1	CASSPFPRGTYNEQFF
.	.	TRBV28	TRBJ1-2	CASRSYGYTF
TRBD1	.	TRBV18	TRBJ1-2	CASSPKGTGDGGYTF
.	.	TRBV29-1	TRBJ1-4	CSVNMGRTQKLFF
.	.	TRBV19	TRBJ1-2	CASSMSADYGYTF
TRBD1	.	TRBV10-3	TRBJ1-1	CAISEMGQDTEAFF
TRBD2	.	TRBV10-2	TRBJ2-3	CASGLASTDTQYF
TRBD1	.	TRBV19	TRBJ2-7	CASSITQGVYEQYF
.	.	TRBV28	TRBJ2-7	CASSYNDRSSSYEQYF
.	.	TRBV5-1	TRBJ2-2	CASSAYNTGELFF
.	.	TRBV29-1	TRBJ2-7	CSVGAGPYEQYF